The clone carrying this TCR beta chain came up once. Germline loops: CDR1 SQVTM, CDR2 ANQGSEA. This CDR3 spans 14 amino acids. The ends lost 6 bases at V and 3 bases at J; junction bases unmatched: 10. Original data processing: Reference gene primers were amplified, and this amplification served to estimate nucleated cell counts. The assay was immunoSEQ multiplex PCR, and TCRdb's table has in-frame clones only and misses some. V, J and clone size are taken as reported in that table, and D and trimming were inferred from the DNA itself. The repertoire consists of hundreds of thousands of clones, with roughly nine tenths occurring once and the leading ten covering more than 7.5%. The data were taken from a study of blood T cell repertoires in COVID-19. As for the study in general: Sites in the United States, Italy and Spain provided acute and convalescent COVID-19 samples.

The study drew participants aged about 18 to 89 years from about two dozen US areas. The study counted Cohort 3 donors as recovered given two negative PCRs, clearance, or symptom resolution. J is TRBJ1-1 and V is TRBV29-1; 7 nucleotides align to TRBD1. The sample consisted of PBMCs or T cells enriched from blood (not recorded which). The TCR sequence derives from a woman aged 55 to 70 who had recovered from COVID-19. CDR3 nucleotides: TGCAGCGTCAATTACAGGGGTTGGGACACTGAAGCTTTCTTT. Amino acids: CSVNYRGWDTEAFF.